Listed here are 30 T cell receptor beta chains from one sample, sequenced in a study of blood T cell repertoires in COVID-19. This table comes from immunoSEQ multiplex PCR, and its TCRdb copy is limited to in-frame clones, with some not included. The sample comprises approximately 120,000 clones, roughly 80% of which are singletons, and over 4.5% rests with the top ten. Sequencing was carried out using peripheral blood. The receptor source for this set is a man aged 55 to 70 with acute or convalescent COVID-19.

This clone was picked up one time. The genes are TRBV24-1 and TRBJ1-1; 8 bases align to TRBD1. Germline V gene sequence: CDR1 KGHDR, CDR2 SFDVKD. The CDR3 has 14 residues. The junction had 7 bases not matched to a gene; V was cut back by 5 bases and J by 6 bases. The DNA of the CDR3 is TGTGCCACCAGTGGCGGACAGGGAGGGTCTGAAGCTTTCTTT. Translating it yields CATSGGQGGSEAFF.

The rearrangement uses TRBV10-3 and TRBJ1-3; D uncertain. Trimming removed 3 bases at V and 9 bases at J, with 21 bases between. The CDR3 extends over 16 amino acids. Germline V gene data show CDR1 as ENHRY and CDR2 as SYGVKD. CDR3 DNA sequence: TGTGCCATCAGTGACCCCCCCGGACTGGGTTCTGGCACCATATATTTT. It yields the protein CAISDPPGLGSGTIYF.

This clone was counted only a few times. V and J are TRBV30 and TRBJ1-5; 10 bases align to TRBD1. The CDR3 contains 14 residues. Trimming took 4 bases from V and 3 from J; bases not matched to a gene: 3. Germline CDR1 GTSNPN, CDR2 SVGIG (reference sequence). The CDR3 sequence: CAWNGQGVNQPQHF. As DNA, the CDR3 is TGTGCCTGGAATGGACAGGGGGTCAATCAGCCCCAGCATTTT.

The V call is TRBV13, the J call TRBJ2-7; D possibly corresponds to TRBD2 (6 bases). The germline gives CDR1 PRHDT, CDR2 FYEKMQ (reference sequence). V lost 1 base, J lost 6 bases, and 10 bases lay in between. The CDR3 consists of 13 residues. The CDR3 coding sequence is TGTGCCAGCAGCTTAGCGGGAGACCTCGAGCAGTACTTC. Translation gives CASSLAGDLEQYF.

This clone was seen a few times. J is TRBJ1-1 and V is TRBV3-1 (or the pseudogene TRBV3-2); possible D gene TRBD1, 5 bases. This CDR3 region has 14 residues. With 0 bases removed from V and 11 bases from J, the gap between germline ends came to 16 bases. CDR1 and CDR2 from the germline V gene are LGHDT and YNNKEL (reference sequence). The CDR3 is CASSQDPQGGLAFF. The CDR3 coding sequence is TGTGCCAGCAGCCAAGATCCTCAGGGAGGGCTCGCTTTCTTT.

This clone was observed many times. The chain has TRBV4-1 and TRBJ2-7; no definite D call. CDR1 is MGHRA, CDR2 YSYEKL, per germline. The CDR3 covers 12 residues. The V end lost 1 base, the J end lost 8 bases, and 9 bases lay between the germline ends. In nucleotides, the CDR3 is TGCGCCAGCAGCCAAGGGAACAGACAGCAGTACTTC. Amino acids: CASSQGNRQQYF.

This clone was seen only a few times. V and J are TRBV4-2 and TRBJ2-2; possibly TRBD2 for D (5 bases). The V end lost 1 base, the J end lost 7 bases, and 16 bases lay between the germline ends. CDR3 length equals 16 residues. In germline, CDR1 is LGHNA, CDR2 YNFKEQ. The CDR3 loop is CASSQATTTGIGELFF. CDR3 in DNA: TGTGCCAGCAGCCAAGCTACTACCACGGGAATCGGGGAGCTGTTTTTT.

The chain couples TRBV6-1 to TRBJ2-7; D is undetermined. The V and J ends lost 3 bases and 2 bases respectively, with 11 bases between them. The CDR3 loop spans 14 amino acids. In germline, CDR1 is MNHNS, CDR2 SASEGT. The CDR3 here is CASSDNRDTYEQYF. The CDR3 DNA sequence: TGTGCCAGCAGTGACAACAGAGATACCTACGAGCAGTACTTC.

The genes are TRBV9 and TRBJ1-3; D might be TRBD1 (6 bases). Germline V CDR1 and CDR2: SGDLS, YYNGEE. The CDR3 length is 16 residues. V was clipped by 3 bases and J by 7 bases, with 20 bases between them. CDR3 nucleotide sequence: TGTGCCAGCAGCGAGGACCCCCAGGGGCTCTGGAACACCATATATTTT. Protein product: CASSEDPQGLWNTIYF.

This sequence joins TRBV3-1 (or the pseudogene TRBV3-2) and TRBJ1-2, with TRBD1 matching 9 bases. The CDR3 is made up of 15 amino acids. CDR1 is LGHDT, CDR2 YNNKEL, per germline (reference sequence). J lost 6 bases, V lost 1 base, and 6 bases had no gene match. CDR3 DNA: TGTGCCAGCAGCCAAGCCTGGGGACAGGGAGATGGCTACACCTTC. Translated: CASSQAWGQGDGYTF.

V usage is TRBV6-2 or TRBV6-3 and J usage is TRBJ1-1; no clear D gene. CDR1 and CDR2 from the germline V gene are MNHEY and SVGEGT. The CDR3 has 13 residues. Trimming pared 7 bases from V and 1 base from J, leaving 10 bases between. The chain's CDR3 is CASIYSRNTEAFF. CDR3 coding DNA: TGTGCCAGCATCTACTCGAGGAACACTGAAGCTTTCTTT.

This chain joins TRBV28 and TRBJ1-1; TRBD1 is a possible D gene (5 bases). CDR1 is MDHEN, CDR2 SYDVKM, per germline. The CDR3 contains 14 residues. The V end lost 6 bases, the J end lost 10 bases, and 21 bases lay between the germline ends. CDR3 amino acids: CASSLVTATGGAFF. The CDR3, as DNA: TGTGCCAGCAGCCTTGTAACCGCTACAGGTGGAGCTTTCTTT.

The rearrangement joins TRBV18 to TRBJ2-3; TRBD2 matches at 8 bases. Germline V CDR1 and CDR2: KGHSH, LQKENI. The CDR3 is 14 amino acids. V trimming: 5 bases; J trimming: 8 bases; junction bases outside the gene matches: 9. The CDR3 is CASSAGTRGVTQYF. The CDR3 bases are TGTGCCAGCTCAGCCGGGACTAGAGGCGTTACGCAGTATTTT.

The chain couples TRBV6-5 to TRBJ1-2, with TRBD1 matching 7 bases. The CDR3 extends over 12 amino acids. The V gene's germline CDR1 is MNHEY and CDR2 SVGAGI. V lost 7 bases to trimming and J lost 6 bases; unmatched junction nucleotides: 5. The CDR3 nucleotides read TGTGCCAGCACTTCGAGGGGGCATGGCTACACCTTC. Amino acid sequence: CASTSRGHGYTF.

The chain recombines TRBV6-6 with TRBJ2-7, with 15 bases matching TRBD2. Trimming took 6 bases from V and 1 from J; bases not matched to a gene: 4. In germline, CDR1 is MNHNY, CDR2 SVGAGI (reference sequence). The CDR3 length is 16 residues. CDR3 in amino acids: CASSLGTSGRSYEQYF. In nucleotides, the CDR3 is TGTGCCAGCAGCCTGGGGACTAGCGGGAGGTCCTACGAGCAGTACTTC.

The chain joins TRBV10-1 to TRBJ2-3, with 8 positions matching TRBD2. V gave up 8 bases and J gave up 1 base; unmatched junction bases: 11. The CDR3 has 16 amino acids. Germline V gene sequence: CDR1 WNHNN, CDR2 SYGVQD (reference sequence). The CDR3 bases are TGCGCCAGCTCTGACCCCCAAGCGGGGGGCACAGATACGCAGTATTTT. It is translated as CASSDPQAGGTDTQYF.

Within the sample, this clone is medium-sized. CDR3 in DNA: TGTGCCAGCAGCCTGGACTATTCGAACGAGCAGTACTTC. Residues: CASSLDYSNEQYF. The chain recombines TRBV14 with TRBJ2-7, with D possibly matching TRBD2 (6 bases). This CDR3 contains 13 residues. Germline-derived CDR1 and CDR2 are SGHDN and FVKESK. Between the trimmed V and J ends, which lost 4 bases and 5 bases, there was a span of 12 bases.

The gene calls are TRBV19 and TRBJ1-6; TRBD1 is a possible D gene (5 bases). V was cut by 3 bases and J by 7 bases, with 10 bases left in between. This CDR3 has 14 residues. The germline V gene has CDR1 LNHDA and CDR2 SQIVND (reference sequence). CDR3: CASSMADKNSPLHF. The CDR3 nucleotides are TGTGCCAGTAGTATGGCGGACAAAAATTCACCCCTCCACTTT.

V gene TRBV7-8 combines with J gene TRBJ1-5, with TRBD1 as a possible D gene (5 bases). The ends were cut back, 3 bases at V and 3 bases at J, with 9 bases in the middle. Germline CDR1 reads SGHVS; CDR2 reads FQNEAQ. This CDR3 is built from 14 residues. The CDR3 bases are TGTGCCAGCAGCTTTTTAGGGGTCAATCAGCCCCAGCATTTT. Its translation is CASSFLGVNQPQHF. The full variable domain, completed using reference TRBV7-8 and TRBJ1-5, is GAGVSQSPRYKVAKRGQDVALRCDPISGHVSLFWYQQALGQGPEFLTYFQNEAQLDKSGLPSDRFFAERPEGSVSTLKIQRTQQEDSAVYLCASSFLGVNQPQHFGDGTRLSIL.

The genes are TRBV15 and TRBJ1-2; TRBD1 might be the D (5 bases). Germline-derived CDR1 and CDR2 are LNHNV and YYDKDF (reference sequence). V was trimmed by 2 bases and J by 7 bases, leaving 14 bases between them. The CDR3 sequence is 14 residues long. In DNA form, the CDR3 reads TGTGCCACCAGCAGACAGGGTACCGGTCCTGGCTACACCTTC. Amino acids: CATSRQGTGPGYTF. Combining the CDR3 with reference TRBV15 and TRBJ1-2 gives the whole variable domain DAMVIQNPRYQVTQFGKPVTLSCSQTLNHNVMYWYQQKSSQAPKLLFHYYDKDFNNEADTPDNFQSRRPNTSFCFLDIRSPGLGDTAMYLCATSRQGTGPGYTFGSGTRLTVV.

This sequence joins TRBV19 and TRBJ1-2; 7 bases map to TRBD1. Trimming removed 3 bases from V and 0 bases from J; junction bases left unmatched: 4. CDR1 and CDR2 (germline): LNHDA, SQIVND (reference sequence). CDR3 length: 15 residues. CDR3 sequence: CASSIVTGANYGYTF. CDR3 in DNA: TGTGCCAGTAGTATCGTAACAGGGGCTAACTATGGCTACACCTTC.

CDR3 nucleotides: TGTGCCATCAGTCACTCCCGGACAGGGGGGTACGAGCAGTACTTC. Translating it yields CAISHSRTGGYEQYF. The chain joins TRBV10-3 to TRBJ2-7; TRBD1 aligns across 10 bases. This CDR3 region has 15 residues. V gave up 5 bases and J gave up 4 bases; unmatched junction bases: 8. Germline-derived CDR1 and CDR2 are ENHRY and SYGVKD.

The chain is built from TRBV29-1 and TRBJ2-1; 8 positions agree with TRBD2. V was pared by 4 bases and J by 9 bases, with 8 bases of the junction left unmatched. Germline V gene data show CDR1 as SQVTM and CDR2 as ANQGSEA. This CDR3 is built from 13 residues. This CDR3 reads CSVVSGGIGEQFF. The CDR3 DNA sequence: TGCAGCGTTGTGAGCGGGGGTATCGGTGAGCAGTTCTTC.

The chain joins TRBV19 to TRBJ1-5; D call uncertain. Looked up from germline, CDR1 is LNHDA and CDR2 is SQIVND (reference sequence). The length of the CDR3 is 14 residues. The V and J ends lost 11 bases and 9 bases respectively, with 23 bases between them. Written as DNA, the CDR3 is TGTGCCCTATACCCGGGGATCAGAAAGAGGCCCCAGCATTTT. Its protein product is CALYPGIRKRPQHF.

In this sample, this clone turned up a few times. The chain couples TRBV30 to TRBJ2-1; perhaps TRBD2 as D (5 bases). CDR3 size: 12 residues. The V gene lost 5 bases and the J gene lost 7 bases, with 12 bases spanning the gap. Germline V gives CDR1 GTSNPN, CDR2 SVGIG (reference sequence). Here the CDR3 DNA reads TGTGCCTGGGCGGAGGTTCGGAATGAGCAGTTCTTC. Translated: CAWAEVRNEQFF. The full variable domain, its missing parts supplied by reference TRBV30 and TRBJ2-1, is SQTIHQWPATLVQPVGSPLSLECTVEGTSNPNLYWYRQAAGRGLQLLFYSVGIGQISSEVPQNLSASRPQDRQFILSSKKLLLSDSGFYLCAWAEVRNEQFFGPGTRLTVL.

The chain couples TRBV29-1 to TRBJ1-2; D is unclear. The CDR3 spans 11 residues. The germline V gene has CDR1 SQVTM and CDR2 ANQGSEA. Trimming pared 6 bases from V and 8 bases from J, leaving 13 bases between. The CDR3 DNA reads TGCAGCGTCTCGGTATCGTGGGGCTACACCTTC. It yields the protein CSVSVSWGYTF.

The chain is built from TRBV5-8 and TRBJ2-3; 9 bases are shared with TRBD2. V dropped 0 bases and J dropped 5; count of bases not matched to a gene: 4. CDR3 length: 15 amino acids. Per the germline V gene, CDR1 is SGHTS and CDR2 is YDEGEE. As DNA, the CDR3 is TGTGCCAGCAGCTTGGGTGCGGGAGGGCAAGATACGCAGTATTTT. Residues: CASSLGAGGQDTQYF. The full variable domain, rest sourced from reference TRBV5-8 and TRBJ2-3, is EAGVTQSPTHLIKTRGQQATLRCSPISGHTSVYWYQQALGLGLQFLLWYDEGEERNRGNFPPRFSGRQFPNYSSELNVNALELEDSALYLCASSLGAGGQDTQYFGPGTRLTVL.

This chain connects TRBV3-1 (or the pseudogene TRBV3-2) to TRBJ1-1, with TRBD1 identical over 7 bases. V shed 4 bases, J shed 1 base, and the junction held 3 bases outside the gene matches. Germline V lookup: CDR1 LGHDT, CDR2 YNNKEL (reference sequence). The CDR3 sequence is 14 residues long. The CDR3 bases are TGTGCCAGCAGCCGACAGGGCCAGAACACTGAAGCTTTCTTT. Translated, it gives CASSRQGQNTEAFF.

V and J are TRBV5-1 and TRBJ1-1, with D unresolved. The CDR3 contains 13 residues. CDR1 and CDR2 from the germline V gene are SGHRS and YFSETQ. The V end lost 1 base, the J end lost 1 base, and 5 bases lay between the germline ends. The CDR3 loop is CASSLQENTEAFF. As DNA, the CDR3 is TGCGCCAGCAGCTTGCAGGAGAACACTGAAGCTTTCTTT.

The CDR3 sequence: CASSHFGTGPNSPLHF. DNA of the CDR3: TGTGCCAGCAGTCATTTCGGGACAGGACCTAATTCACCCCTCCACTTT. This sequence joins TRBV3-1 (or the pseudogene TRBV3-2) and TRBJ1-6; 8 nucleotides match TRBD1. The CDR3 runs 16 residues. The germline V gene has CDR1 LGHDT and CDR2 YNNKEL (reference sequence). The V and J ends lost 6 bases and 6 bases, in that order; junction bases with no gene match: 10.